The rows below give T cell receptor beta chains drawn from one sample of a study of T cell responses to AZD1222 COVID-19 vaccine. Assay: immunoSEQ multiplex PCR; the TCRdb copy retains only in-frame clones and omits some. The repertoire holds 55,000 to 65,000 clones, with 89% as singletons. Sequencing was performed on peripheral blood, taken 28 days after the second AZD1222 dose. These receptors all come from an adult who received the AZD1222 COVID-19 vaccine. The CDR3 runs from the conserved cysteine through the conserved F or W. A D gene is named only where the DNA matches it firmly. Clone size appears in some rows only: once, few, many, or a class for an expanded clone.

v_gene	j_gene	abundance	d_gene	CDR3aa	CDR3nt
TRBV9	TRBJ1-2	.	.	CASSPTTSLVNYGYTF	TGTGCCAGCAGCCCAACGACCAGTCTAGTCAACTATGGCTACACCTTC
TRBV5-1	TRBJ1-2	.	TRBD1	CASSGGQGIDGYTF	TGCGCCAGCAGCGGTGGACAGGGAATCGATGGCTACACCTTC
TRBV5-1	TRBJ2-7	few	TRBD1	CASSGQGLGFYEQYF	TGCGCCAGCAGCGGACAGGGCCTGGGCTTTTACGAGCAGTACTTC
TRBV27	TRBJ1-1	.	.	CASSFEWSVVKGRNNTEAFF	TGTGCCAGCAGTTTTGAATGGTCGGTGGTTAAGGGACGTAATAACACTGAAGCTTTCTTT
TRBV6-5	TRBJ2-6	.	.	CASTARSGANVLTF	TGTGCCAGCACGGCCCGATCTGGGGCCAACGTCCTGACTTTC
TRBV9	TRBJ1-4	.	.	CASSEQGGSNEKLFF	TGTGCCAGCAGCGAGCAGGGAGGGTCGAATGAAAAACTGTTTTTT
TRBV19	TRBJ2-2	few	TRBD1	CASSIGPGQATGELFF	TGTGCCAGTAGTATTGGCCCGGGACAGGCTACCGGGGAGCTGTTTTTT
TRBV20-1	TRBJ2-7	.	.	CSAIDEYEQYF	TGCAGTGCCATCGACGAGTACGAGCAGTACTTC
TRBV6-5	TRBJ1-5	.	.	CASSSRSVNDQPQHF	TGTGCCAGCAGTTCTCGCAGTGTGAACGATCAGCCCCAGCATTTT
TRBV28	TRBJ2-7	.	.	CASSFYGRWADREQYF	TGTGCCAGCAGTTTTTACGGTCGTTGGGCGGATCGGGAGCAGTACTTC
TRBV7-2	TRBJ2-1	.	TRBD2	CASTLSGSSSYNEQFF	TGTGCCAGCACCCTTAGCGGGAGTAGCTCCTACAATGAGCAGTTCTTC
TRBV29-1	TRBJ1-2	.	.	CSAGADYGYTF	TGCAGCGCGGGGGCTGACTATGGCTACACCTTC
TRBV14	TRBJ2-7	.	TRBD1	CASGQGAQLYEQYF	TGTGCCAGCGGACAGGGGGCGCAGCTATACGAGCAGTACTTC
TRBV27	TRBJ2-5	.	TRBD2	CASSLSGRGRIQETQYF	TGTGCCAGCAGTTTATCAGGGCGGGGGAGGATCCAAGAGACCCAGTACTTC
TRBV7-8	TRBJ2-1	.	.	CASSHTWENEQFF	TGTGCCAGCAGCCACACCTGGGAGAATGAGCAGTTCTTC
TRBV20-1	TRBJ1-5	.	.	CSAGLYQPQHF	TGCAGTGCTGGCCTATATCAGCCCCAGCATTTT
TRBV30	TRBJ1-6	few	.	CALRGGNNSPLHF	TGTGCCCTAAGAGGAGGGAATAATTCACCCCTCCACTTT
TRBV12-3/TRBV12-4	TRBJ1-2	.	.	CASSLWADGYTF	TGTGCCAGCAGTTTATGGGCAGATGGCTACACCTTC
TRBV5-6	TRBJ2-3	.	.	CASSRTDTQYF	TGTGCCAGCTCCCGCACAGATACGCAGTATTTT
TRBV5-1	TRBJ1-2	.	TRBD1	CASSLGQGGYGYTF	TGCGCCAGCAGCTTGGGACAGGGGGGCTATGGCTACACCTTC
TRBV12-3/TRBV12-4	TRBJ1-6	.	.	CASRMDHNSPLHF	TGTGCCAGCAGAATGGATCATAATTCACCCCTCCACTTT
TRBV2	TRBJ2-1	.	TRBD2	CASTEVRLAVGNEQFF	TGTGCCAGCACCGAGGTTCGACTAGCGGTGGGCAATGAGCAGTTCTTC
TRBV18	TRBJ1-2	.	.	CASSPQGAFDYGYTF	TGTGCCAGCTCACCTCAGGGTGCATTTGACTATGGCTACACCTTC
TRBV6-1	TRBJ1-3	.	.	CASSEMGNTIYF	TGTGCCAGCAGTGAAATGGGAAACACCATATATTTT
TRBV18	TRBJ2-1	.	TRBD1	CASSPEGQAREQFF	TGTGCCAGCTCACCTGAGGGACAGGCGCGTGAGCAGTTCTTC
TRBV3-1/TRBV3-2	TRBJ2-3	.	.	CASSQGTDTQYF	TGTGCCAGCAGCCAGGGGACAGATACGCAGTATTTT
TRBV14	TRBJ1-1	.	TRBD1	CASSTRQGSMATEAFF	TGTGCCAGCAGCACTCGACAGGGGTCGATGGCCACTGAAGCTTTCTTT
TRBV6-5	TRBJ2-4	.	.	CASSSILRSNIQYF	TGTGCCAGCAGCTCGATTCTGAGGTCAAACATTCAGTACTTC
TRBV30	TRBJ1-5	.	TRBD1	CAWAGGAGNQPQHF	TGTGCCTGGGCAGGGGGCGCGGGCAATCAGCCCCAGCATTTT
TRBV7-9	TRBJ1-1	.	TRBD1	CASSVTGGNTEAFF	TGTGCCAGCAGCGTGACAGGGGGCAACACTGAAGCTTTCTTT
TRBV5-1	TRBJ1-1	.	.	CASSQGGGDHTEAFF	TGCGCCAGCAGCCAGGGTGGGGGCGACCACACTGAAGCTTTCTTT
TRBV5-4	TRBJ1-3	.	TRBD1	CASSSGFSTGAGNTIYF	TGTGCCAGCAGCTCCGGATTTTCGACAGGGGCTGGAAACACCATATATTTT
TRBV6-7	TRBJ2-3	.	.	CASKGKAGDTQYF	TGTGCCAGCAAAGGAAAGGCGGGCGATACGCAGTATTTT
TRBV6-2/TRBV6-3	TRBJ1-2	.	.	CASSYGQGRGYTF	TGTGCCAGCAGTTACGGCCAGGGTCGGGGCTACACCTTC
TRBV27	TRBJ2-7	.	.	CASDQDADHEQYF	TGTGCCAGCGACCAGGACGCGGACCACGAGCAGTACTTC
TRBV7-6	TRBJ2-2	.	TRBD2	CASRASGASTGELFF	TGTGCCAGCAGGGCTAGCGGGGCCAGTACCGGGGAGCTGTTTTTT
TRBV19	TRBJ2-3	.	.	CASSPPTPTGIGTDTQYF	TGTGCCAGTAGTCCGCCCACCCCAACAGGGATCGGCACAGATACGCAGTATTTT
TRBV29-1	TRBJ1-1	.	.	CSVGRNTEAFF	TGCAGCGTTGGCAGGAACACTGAAGCTTTCTTT
TRBV29-1	TRBJ1-1	.	.	CSVDKNSNTEAFF	TGCAGCGTTGACAAAAACAGTAACACTGAAGCTTTCTTT
TRBV7-9	TRBJ1-5	.	.	CASSPNNQPQHF	TGTGCCAGCAGTCCGAACAATCAGCCCCAGCATTTT
TRBV28	TRBJ2-1	.	TRBD2	CASGAGGLSYNEQFF	TGTGCCAGCGGGGCGGGGGGGCTGTCCTACAATGAGCAGTTCTTC
TRBV11-3	TRBJ2-5	once	.	CASSRTDQETQYF	TGTGCCAGCAGCCGGACAGACCAAGAGACCCAGTACTTC
TRBV5-1	TRBJ1-1	.	.	CASSPIRSTETTEAFF	TGCGCCAGCAGCCCCATCCGATCGACGGAGACAACTGAAGCTTTCTTT
TRBV12-5	TRBJ2-7	.	.	CASGPYYEQYF	TGTGCTAGTGGCCCGTACTACGAGCAGTACTTC
TRBV27	TRBJ2-3	.	TRBD2	CASTLAGSSTDTQYF	TGTGCCAGCACTCTAGCGGGATCAAGCACAGATACGCAGTATTTT
TRBV24-1	TRBJ2-4	.	.	CATSDLHIQYF	TGTGCCACCAGTGATTTACACATTCAGTACTTC
TRBV4-1	TRBJ1-2	.	.	CASSQDPGLMPLDGYTF	TGCGCCAGCAGCCAAGACCCAGGGTTGATGCCTCTTGATGGCTACACCTTC
TRBV7-2	TRBJ2-1	once	.	CASSLWNAPTNEQFF	TGTGCCAGCAGCCTGTGGAACGCTCCAACAAATGAGCAGTTCTTC